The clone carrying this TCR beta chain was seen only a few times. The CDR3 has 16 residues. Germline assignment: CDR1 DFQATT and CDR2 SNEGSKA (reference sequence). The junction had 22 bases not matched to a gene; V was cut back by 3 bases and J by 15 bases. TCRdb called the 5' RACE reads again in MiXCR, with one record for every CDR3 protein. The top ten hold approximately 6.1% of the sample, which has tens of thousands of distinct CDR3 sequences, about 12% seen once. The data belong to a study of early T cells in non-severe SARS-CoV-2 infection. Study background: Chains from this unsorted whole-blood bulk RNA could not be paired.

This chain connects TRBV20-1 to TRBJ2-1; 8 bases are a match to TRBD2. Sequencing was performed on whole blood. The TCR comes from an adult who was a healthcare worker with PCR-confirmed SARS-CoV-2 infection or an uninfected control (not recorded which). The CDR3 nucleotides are TGCAGTGCTAGCGGGTCGTCTAGCGGGCTCCAGCTGGATCGGTTCTTC. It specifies CSASGSSSGLQLDRFF.